This entry is about one T cell receptor (beta chain). As yet, its antigen is unknown. These data originate in a study of shared clonotypes between healthy human individuals. Study-wide results and limits: Rarefaction curves obtained for sorted subsets showed sequencing incomplete despite large depth.

V lost 2 bases, J lost 2 bases, and 10 bases lay in between. Germline V gene lookup returns CDR1 SGHTA and CDR2 FQGNSA. The CDR3 loop spans 14 amino acids. The table came from immunoSEQ multiplex PCR; TCRdb's copy has only in-frame clones and leaves some out. Of roughly 640,000 clones listed, 74% are singletons. V usage is TRBV7-2 and J usage is TRBJ2-7; a possible D gene is TRBD2 (5 bases). The source material was memory CD4+ T cells sorted from blood. Subset: CD45RA-negative fraction. The source is a woman aged 30 to 39 in good health. The CDR3: CASSLKSGTYEQYF. The CDR3 DNA follows: TGTGCCAGCAGCTTAAAGAGCGGAACCTACGAGCAGTACTTC.